The 6 T cell receptor beta chains presented below share a single source sample, sequenced in a study of blood T cell repertoires in COVID-19. Profiled with immunoSEQ multiplex PCR; TCRdb holds only in-frame clones, not every one. The sample contains about 210,000 clones, around 80% of which appear only once. Sequencing was done on a sample of peripheral blood. The receptor set was obtained from a woman in her 40s with acute or convalescent COVID-19.

The rearrangement links TRBV12-3 or TRBV12-4 to TRBJ1-2; D is perhaps TRBD1 (5 bases). V was trimmed by 7 bases and J by 2 bases, leaving 11 bases between them. CDR3 length: 13 amino acids. For the CDR3, the DNA is TGTGCCAGCACCCAGGGAGGAAACTATGGCTACACCTTC. Amino acids: CASTQGGNYGYTF.

The chain uses TRBV2 and TRBJ2-5, with 9 nucleotides matching TRBD1. Looked up from germline, CDR1 is SNHLY and CDR2 is FYNNEI. This CDR3 region has 15 residues. With 4 bases clipped from V and 5 bases from J, the junction kept 8 bases outside the gene matches. CDR3 amino acids: CASSGNRGLGETQYF. The CDR3 bases are TGTGCCAGCAGTGGAAACAGGGGGCTGGGGGAGACCCAGTACTTC.

The chain uses TRBV29-1 and TRBJ1-2; tentative D call: TRBD1 (6 bases). The CDR3 totals 13 residues. Germline-derived CDR1 and CDR2 are SQVTM and ANQGSEA. V was pared by 6 bases and J by 4 bases, with 15 bases between. This CDR3 reads CSVIRGSSYGYTF. The CDR3 DNA sequence: TGCAGCGTCATCAGGGGATCCAGCTATGGCTACACCTTC.

The V call is TRBV24-1, the J call TRBJ2-7; D might be TRBD1 (5 bases). CDR1 KGHDR and CDR2 SFDVKD come from the germline V gene. This CDR3 contains 12 residues. Trimming cost V 9 bases and J 0 bases, with 8 bases left between them. CDR3 bases: TGTGCCACCCCGACAGACTCCTACGAGCAGTACTTC. Residues: CATPTDSYEQYF.

This clone was detected only a few times. The V gene is TRBV5-8, the J gene TRBJ1-5; 7 nucleotides match TRBD1. Per the germline V gene, CDR1 is SGHTS and CDR2 is YDEGEE. The CDR3 consists of 15 residues. The V and J ends lost 4 bases and 4 bases, in that order; junction bases with no gene match: 8. CDR3 nucleotide sequence: TGTGCCAGCAGCACAGGGACAGCCGTGAATCAGCCCCAGCATTTT. Its translation: CASSTGTAVNQPQHF.

The chain employs TRBV19 and TRBJ1-1, with no clear D. CDR1 and CDR2 from the germline V gene are LNHDA and SQIVND (reference sequence). V lost 4 bases to trimming and J lost 7 bases, with 22 bases between them. CDR3 length: 16 amino acids. For the CDR3, the DNA is TGTGCCAGTAGTAATTTTGCGGGTGGCAACCAAGTTGAAGCTTTCTTT. It is translated as CASSNFAGGNQVEAFF.